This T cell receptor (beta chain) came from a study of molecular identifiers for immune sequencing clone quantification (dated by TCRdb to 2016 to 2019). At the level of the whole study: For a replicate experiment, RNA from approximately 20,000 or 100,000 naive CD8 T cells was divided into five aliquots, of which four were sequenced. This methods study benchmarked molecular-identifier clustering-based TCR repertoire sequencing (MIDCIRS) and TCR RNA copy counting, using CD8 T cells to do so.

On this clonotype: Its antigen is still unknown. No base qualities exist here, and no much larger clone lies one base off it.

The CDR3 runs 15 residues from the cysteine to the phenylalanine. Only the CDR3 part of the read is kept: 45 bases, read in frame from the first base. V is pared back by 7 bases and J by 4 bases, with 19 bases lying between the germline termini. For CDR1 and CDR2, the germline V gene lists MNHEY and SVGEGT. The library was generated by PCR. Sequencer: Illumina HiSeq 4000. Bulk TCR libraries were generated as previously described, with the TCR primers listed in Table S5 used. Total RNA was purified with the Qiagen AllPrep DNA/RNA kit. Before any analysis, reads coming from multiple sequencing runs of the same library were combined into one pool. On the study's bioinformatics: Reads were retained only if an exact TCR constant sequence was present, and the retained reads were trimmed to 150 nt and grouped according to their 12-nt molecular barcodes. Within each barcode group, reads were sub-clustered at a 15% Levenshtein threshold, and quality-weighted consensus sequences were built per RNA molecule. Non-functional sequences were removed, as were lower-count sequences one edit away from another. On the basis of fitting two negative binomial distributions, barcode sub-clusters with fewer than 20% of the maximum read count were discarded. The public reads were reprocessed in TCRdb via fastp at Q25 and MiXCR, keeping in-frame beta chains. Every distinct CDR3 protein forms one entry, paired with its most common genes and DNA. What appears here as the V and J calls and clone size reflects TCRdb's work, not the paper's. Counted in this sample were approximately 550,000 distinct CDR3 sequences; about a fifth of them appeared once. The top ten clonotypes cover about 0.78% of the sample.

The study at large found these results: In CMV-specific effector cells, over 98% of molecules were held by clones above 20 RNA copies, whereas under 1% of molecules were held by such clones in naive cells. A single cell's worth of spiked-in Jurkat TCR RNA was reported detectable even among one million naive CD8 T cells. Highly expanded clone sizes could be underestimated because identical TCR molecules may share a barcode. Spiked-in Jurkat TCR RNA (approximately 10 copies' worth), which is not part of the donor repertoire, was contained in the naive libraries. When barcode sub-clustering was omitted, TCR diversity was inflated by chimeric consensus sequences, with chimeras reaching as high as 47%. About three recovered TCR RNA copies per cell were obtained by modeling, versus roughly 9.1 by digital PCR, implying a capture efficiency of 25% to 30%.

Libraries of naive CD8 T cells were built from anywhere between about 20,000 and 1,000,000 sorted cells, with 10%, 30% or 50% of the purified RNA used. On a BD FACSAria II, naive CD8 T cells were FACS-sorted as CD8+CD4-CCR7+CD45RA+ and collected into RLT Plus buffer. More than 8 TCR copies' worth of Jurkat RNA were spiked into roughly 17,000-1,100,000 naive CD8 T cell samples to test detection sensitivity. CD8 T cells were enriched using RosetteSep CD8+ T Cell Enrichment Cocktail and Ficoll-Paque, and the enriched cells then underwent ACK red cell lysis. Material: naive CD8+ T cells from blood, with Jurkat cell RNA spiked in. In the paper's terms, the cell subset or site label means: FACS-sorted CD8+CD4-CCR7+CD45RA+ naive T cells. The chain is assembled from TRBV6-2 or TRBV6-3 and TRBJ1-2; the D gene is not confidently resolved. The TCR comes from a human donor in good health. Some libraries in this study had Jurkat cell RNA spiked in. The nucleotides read TGTGCCAGCACCCCTCACCCCCTCGCCGGCTATGGCTACACCTTC. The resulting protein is CASTPHPLAGYGYTF.